These T cell receptor beta chains were read from a single sample in a study of chemoradiotherapy in HPV16-positive cancers. Some clones are missing from TCRdb's copy, which holds only in-frame ones; the method was immunoSEQ multiplex PCR. The sample holds tens of thousands of clones, about 90% seen once. Sequenced here: blood, sampled from a patient who underwent chemoradiotherapy. Receptor source: a human donor with HPV-associated anogenital cancer. CDR3s include the opening cysteine and the closing phenylalanine or tryptophan. Each record gives: clone size, V gene, J gene, D gene, CDR3 protein, CDR3 DNA. A D gene is named only where the DNA matches it firmly. Clone size is stated in some rows and not others, as once, few, many or a class when expanded.

-	TRBV6-1	TRBJ1-4	-	CASSGHSNEKLFF	TGTGCCAGCAGTGGACACAGCAATGAAAAACTGTTTTTT
-	TRBV6-5	TRBJ1-5	-	CASSYSQNQPQHF	TGTGCCAGCAGTTACTCCCAAAATCAGCCCCAGCATTTT
-	TRBV5-6	TRBJ2-7	TRBD2	CASRLAGYEQYF	TGTGCCAGCAGACTAGCGGGTTACGAGCAGTACTTC
-	TRBV7-2	TRBJ2-2	TRBD2	CASSIGTSGTGELFF	TGTGCCAGCAGCATCGGGACTAGCGGGACCGGGGAGCTGTTTTTT
-	TRBV4-3	TRBJ2-3	TRBD1	CASSQDMGQGQDTQYF	TGCGCCAGCAGCCAAGATATGGGACAGGGGCAAGATACGCAGTATTTT
few	TRBV25-1	TRBJ2-2	-	CASSDPTRQLTGELFF	TGTGCCAGCAGTGACCCTACCCGACAGCTCACCGGGGAGCTGTTTTTT
-	TRBV5-3	TRBJ1-5	TRBD1	CARSSGTGAQYQPQHF	TGTGCCAGAAGCTCCGGGACAGGGGCCCAGTATCAGCCCCAGCATTTT
-	TRBV29-1	TRBJ2-6	-	CSVEDLQGSGANVLTF	TGCAGCGTTGAAGATCTTCAGGGATCTGGGGCCAACGTCCTGACTTTC
-	TRBV13	TRBJ2-2	-	CASSPPGLTYTGELFF	TGTGCCAGCAGCCCGCCGGGACTTACTTACACCGGGGAGCTGTTTTTT
-	TRBV29-1	TRBJ2-1	-	CSAVSGLGNEQFF	TGCAGCGCCGTCAGCGGGCTGGGCAATGAGCAGTTCTTC
-	TRBV2	TRBJ2-7	TRBD2	CASWVLAGDTYEQYF	TGTGCCAGTTGGGTACTAGCGGGCGATACCTACGAGCAGTACTTC
-	TRBV7-2	TRBJ1-2	-	CASSLGPERGYTF	TGTGCCAGCAGCTTAGGGCCCGAAAGAGGCTACACCTTC
-	TRBV7-2	TRBJ2-2	-	CASSLKEGAGIPTGELFF	TGTGCCAGCAGCTTAAAGGAAGGGGCCGGGATACCCACCGGGGAGCTGTTTTTT
-	TRBV7-2	TRBJ1-6	-	CASSLAGRTHSPLHF	TGTGCCAGCAGCCTCGCTGGCAGGACCCATTCACCCCTCCACTTT
-	TRBV5-5	TRBJ2-2	TRBD1	CASSWGQGANTGELFF	TGTGCCAGCAGCTGGGGACAGGGTGCGAACACCGGGGAGCTGTTTTTT
-	TRBV9	TRBJ2-3	-	CASSVDGPATDTQYF	TGTGCCAGCAGCGTAGATGGTCCGGCCACAGATACGCAGTATTTT
-	TRBV5-1	TRBJ2-1	TRBD2	CASSLHNLAGVGSEQFF	TGCGCCAGCAGCTTGCATAACCTAGCGGGAGTAGGCAGTGAGCAGTTCTTC
-	TRBV6-1	TRBJ1-2	-	CASSSTTGHPGGYTF	TGTGCCAGCAGCAGTACGACAGGTCACCCGGGTGGCTACACCTTC
-	TRBV7-2	TRBJ2-7	-	CASSQGWGPTYEQYF	TGTGCCAGCAGCCAGGGCTGGGGGCCCACCTACGAGCAGTACTTC
-	TRBV9	TRBJ1-1	-	CASSARTGEDTEAFF	TGTGCCAGCAGCGCGAGGACTGGAGAGGACACTGAAGCTTTCTTT
-	TRBV19	TRBJ2-6	TRBD1	CASRTGDGRSGANVLTF	TGTGCCAGTAGAACAGGGGACGGACGATCTGGGGCCAACGTCCTGACTTTC
-	TRBV30	TRBJ1-3	-	CAWSPGTIAGNTIYF	TGTGCCTGGAGCCCCGGGACAATAGCTGGAAACACCATATATTTT
-	TRBV27	TRBJ2-1	TRBD1	CASSLTGAYNEQFF	TGTGCCAGCAGCTTGACAGGGGCCTACAATGAGCAGTTCTTC
-	TRBV5-4	TRBJ1-5	-	CASSQEEWGPQHF	TGTGCCAGCAGCCAAGAAGAATGGGGGCCCCAGCATTTT
-	TRBV7-2	TRBJ2-5	TRBD2	CASIRTSGGETQYF	TGTGCCAGCATACGAACTAGCGGGGGAGAGACCCAGTACTTC
-	TRBV5-8	TRBJ2-1	TRBD1	CASSFYGQAGGEQFF	TGTGCCAGCAGCTTCTACGGACAGGCTGGGGGTGAGCAGTTCTTC
-	TRBV9	TRBJ2-7	TRBD1	CASSVTGGAFYEQYF	TGTGCCAGCAGCGTCACAGGGGGCGCATTCTACGAGCAGTACTTC
-	TRBV6-1	TRBJ1-1	-	CASSTHPEAFF	TGTGCCAGCAGTACACATCCGGAAGCTTTCTTT
few	TRBV5-5	TRBJ2-3	-	CASSRPSGGPYTDTQYF	TGTGCCAGCAGCCGCCCGTCTGGGGGGCCATACACAGATACGCAGTATTTT
-	TRBV7-2	TRBJ2-1	-	CASSLAWGEQFF	TGTGCCAGCAGCTTAGCGTGGGGTGAGCAGTTCTTC
-	TRBV5-8	TRBJ2-7	-	CASSWNDRHEQYF	TGTGCCAGCAGCTGGAACGACAGGCACGAGCAGTACTTC
once	TRBV10-3	TRBJ1-1	-	CAIRPSGGGLEAFF	TGTGCCATCAGGCCCTCCGGGGGGGGCCTTGAAGCTTTCTTT
once	TRBV9	TRBJ2-2	-	CASSGLSRETGELFF	TGTGCCAGCAGCGGCCTAAGTCGGGAGACCGGGGAGCTGTTTTTT
-	TRBV6-5	TRBJ1-2	-	CASSWGRGEYGYTF	TGTGCCAGCAGTTGGGGCAGGGGAGAATATGGCTACACCTTC
-	TRBV6-1	TRBJ2-1	TRBD2	CASREFSGPYNEQFF	TGTGCCAGCAGGGAATTTAGCGGGCCTTACAATGAGCAGTTCTTC
-	TRBV6-5	TRBJ1-2	TRBD1	CASSLTGGAQYGYTF	TGTGCCAGCAGCCTAACAGGGGGCGCCCAGTATGGCTACACCTTC